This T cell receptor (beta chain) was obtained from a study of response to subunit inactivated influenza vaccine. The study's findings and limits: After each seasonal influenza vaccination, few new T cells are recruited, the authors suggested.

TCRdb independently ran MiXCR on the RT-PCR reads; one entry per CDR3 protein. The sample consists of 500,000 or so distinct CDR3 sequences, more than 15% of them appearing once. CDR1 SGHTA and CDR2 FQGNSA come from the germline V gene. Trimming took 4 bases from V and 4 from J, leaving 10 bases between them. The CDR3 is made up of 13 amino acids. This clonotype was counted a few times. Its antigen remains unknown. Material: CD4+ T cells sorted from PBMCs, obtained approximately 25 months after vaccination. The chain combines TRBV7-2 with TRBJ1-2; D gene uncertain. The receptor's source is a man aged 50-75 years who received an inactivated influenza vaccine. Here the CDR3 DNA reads TGTGCCAGCAGCTCGGACCATTCCTATGGCTACACCTTC. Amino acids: CASSSDHSYGYTF. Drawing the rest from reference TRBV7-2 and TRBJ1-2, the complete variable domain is GAGVSQSPSNKVTEKGKDVELRCDPISGHTALYWYRQSLGQGLEFLIYFQGNSAPDKSGLPSDRFSAERTGGSVSTLTIQRTQQEDSAVYLCASSSDHSYGYTFGSGTRLTVV.